This TCR beta chain was retrieved from a study of technical replicates of blood from a handful of donors. Profiling relied on immunoSEQ multiplex PCR, and the TCRdb table lists in-frame clones only, not all of them. The sample holds some 87,000 clones, 80% to 95% seen once. Losses at the gene ends were 5 bases for V and 10 bases for J; bases not matched to a gene: 13. Germline CDR1 SGHVS, CDR2 FQNEAQ. This CDR3 has 15 amino acids. The rearrangement joins TRBV7-8 to TRBJ2-1; 8 nucleotides agree with TRBD2. This TCR came from a human donor in good health. Sequenced material: T cells isolated from PBMCs. The CDR3 protein is CASSPRRGGEPEQFF. The CDR3 bases are TGTGCCAGCAGCCCCAGACGGGGGGGGGAGCCGGAGCAGTTCTTC.